One T cell receptor beta chain is described in this entry. The sample belongs to a study of glioma-infiltrating T cells after dendritic cell vaccination. The table came from immunoSEQ multiplex PCR; TCRdb's copy has only in-frame clones and leaves some out. The sample contains about 95,000 clones, more than 75% of which appear only once. The material was blood, obtained before dendritic cell vaccination. This clonotype was sampled from a human donor with glioblastoma.

Written as DNA, the CDR3 is TGCGCCAGCAGCCGGTCAGACAGGAATGAGCAGTTCTTC. Translating it yields CASSRSDRNEQFF. V and J are TRBV5-1 and TRBJ2-1; tentative D call: TRBD1 (6 bases). CDR1 and CDR2 from the germline V gene are SGHRS and YFSETQ. Trimming took off 4 bases at V and 7 bases at J, with 12 bases between the two ends. CDR3 length equals 13 residues.